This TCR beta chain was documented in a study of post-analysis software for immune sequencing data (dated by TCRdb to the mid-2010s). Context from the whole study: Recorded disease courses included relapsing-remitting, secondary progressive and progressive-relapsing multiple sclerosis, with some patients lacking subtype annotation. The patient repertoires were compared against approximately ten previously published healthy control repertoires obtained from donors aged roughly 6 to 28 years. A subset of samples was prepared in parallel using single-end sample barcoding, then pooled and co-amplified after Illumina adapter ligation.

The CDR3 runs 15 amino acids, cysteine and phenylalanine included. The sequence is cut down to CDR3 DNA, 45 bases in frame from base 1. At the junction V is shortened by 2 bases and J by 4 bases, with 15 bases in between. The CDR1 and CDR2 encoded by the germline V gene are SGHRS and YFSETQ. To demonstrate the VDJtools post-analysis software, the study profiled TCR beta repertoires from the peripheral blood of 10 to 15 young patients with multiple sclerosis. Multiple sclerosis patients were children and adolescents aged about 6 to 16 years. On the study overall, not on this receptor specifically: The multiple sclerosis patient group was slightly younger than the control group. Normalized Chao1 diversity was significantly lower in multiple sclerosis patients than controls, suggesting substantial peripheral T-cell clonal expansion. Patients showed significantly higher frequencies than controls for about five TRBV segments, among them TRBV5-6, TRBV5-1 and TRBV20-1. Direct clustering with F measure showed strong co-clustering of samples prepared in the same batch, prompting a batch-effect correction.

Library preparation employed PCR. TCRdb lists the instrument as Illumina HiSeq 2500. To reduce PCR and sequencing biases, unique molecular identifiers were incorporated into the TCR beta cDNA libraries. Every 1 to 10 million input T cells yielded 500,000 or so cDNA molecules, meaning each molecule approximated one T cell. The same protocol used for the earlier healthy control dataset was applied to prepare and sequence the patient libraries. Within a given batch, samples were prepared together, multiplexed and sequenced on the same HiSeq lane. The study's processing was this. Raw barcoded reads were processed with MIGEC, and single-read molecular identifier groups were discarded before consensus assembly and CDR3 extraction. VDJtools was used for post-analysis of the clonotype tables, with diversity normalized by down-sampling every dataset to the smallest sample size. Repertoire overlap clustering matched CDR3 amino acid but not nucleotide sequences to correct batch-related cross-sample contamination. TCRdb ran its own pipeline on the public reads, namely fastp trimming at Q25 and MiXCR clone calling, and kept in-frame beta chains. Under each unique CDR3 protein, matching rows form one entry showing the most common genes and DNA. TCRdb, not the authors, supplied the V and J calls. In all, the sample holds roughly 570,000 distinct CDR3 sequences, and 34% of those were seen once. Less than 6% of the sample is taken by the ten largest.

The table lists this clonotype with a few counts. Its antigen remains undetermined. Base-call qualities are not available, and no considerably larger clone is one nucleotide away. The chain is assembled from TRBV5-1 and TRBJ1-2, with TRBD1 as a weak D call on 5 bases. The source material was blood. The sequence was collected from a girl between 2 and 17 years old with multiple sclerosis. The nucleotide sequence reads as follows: TGCGCCAGCAGCTTAGACCGGGATGGGACCTATGGCTACACCTTC. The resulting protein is CASSLDRDGTYGYTF.